Below are 3 T cell receptor beta chains sequenced from a single sample in a study of OX40 agonist ivuxolimab in advanced cancers. Using immunoSEQ multiplex PCR, the repertoire was profiled, and TCRdb retains in-frame clones only, with some absent. The repertoire has about 80,000 clones, almost 85% of them found once; the top ten carry around 25%. Sample: CD4+ or CD8+ T cells sorted from blood, taken in a trial of the OX40 agonist ivuxolimab. These receptor sequences come from an adult with an advanced solid tumor such as melanoma, head and neck, liver or kidney cancer.

This clone showed up just a few times. This chain's CDR3 is CASSIVNQPQHF. In nucleotides, the CDR3 is TGTGCCAGTAGTATAGTGAATCAGCCCCAGCATTTT. This rearrangement joins TRBV19 to TRBJ1-5; D not resolved. The CDR3 runs 12 residues. Germline V CDR1 and CDR2: LNHDA, SQIVND (reference sequence). Trimming left V 1 base short and J 4 bases short, with 2 bases between. Together with reference TRBV19 and TRBJ1-5, the CDR3 gives the full variable domain: DGGITQSPKYLFRKEGQNVTLSCEQNLNHDAMYWYRQDPGQGLRLIYYSQIVNDFQKGDIAEGYSVSREKKESFPLTVTSAQKNPTAFYLCASSIVNQPQHFGDGTRLSIL.

V usage is TRBV7-2 and J usage is TRBJ2-7; the D gene is possibly TRBD2 (5 bases). The CDR3 totals 14 residues. V was cut by 5 bases and J by 5 bases, with 16 bases left in between. Germline loops: CDR1 SGHTA, CDR2 FQGNSA. The CDR3 protein is CASSLNRDPDEQYF. For the CDR3, the DNA is TGTGCCAGCAGCCTTAATCGGGATCCTGACGAGCAGTACTTC.

V and J are TRBV30 and TRBJ2-1; TRBD2 agrees at 13 bases. V was clipped by 0 bases and J by 1 base; unmatched bases: 9. In germline, CDR1 is GTSNPN, CDR2 SVGIG (reference sequence). The CDR3 consists of 19 residues. This chain's CDR3 is CAWSVVTSGRTRSYNEQFF. CDR3 coding DNA: TGTGCCTGGAGTGTGGTGACTAGCGGGAGGACCAGGTCCTACAATGAGCAGTTCTTC.